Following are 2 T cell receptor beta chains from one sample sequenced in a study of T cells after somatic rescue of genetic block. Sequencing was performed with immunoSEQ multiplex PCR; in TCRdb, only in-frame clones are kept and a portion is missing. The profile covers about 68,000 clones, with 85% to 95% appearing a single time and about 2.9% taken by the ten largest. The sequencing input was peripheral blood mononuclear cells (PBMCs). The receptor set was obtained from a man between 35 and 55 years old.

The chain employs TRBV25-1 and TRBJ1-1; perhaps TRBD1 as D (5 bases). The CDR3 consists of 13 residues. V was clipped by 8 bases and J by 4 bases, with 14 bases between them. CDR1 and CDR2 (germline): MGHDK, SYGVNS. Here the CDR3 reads CASHKPGGTEAFF. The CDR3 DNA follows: TGTGCCAGCCACAAACCGGGGGGCACTGAAGCTTTCTTT.

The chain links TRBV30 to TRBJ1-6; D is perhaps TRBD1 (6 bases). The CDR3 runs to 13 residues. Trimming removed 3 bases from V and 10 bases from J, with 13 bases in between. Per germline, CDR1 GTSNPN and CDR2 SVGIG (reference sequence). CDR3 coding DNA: TGTGCCTGGAGCCCCGGGACACAGTCACCCCTCCACTTT. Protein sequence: CAWSPGTQSPLHF.